The 24 T cell receptor beta chains given below trace back to one sample, sequenced in a study of shared clonotypes between healthy human individuals. Libraries were prepared by immunoSEQ multiplex PCR; TCRdb keeps only in-frame clonotypes and omits some of them. Of approximately 2.5 million clones listed, 80% to 95% are singletons. The specimen was naive CD4+ T cells from PBMCs. Documented subset: CD45RA+ positively selected. All receptors come from a man aged 18-30 years in good health. Some clones in this sample may be carry-over from other donors' samples.

On this clone itself: In the same sample, other DNA sequences code for this CDR3. V gene TRBV28 combines with J gene TRBJ2-7, with D possibly TRBD2 on 5 matching bases. The length of the CDR3 is 10 residues. Germline assignment: CDR1 MDHEN and CDR2 SYDVKM. The V end was cut by 5 bases, the J end by 7 bases, with 6 bases between. The DNA for the CDR3 is TGTGCCAGCAGTGACTATGAGCAGTACTTC. It yields the protein CASSDYEQYF.

V and J are TRBV5-1 and TRBJ2-1, with D perhaps matching TRBD1 (5 bases). The CDR3 consists of 13 residues. In germline, CDR1 is SGHRS, CDR2 YFSETQ. V shed 4 bases and J shed 1 base, with 6 bases lying between them. The CDR3 coding sequence is TGCGCCAGCAGCCAGGGTTCCTACAATGAGCAGTTCTTC. Its protein product is CASSQGSYNEQFF.

This chain uses TRBV11-3 with TRBJ1-3; no firm D call. Germline CDR1 is SGHNT and CDR2 is YENEEA. The length of the CDR3 is 13 residues. V lost 0 bases and J lost 3, with 3 bases in between. Written as DNA, the CDR3 is TGTGCCAGCAGCTTAGAACGTGGAAACACCATATATTTT. The encoded protein is CASSLERGNTIYF. Full variable domain (remainder filled in from reference TRBV11-3 and TRBJ1-3): EAGVVQSPRYKIIEKKQPVAFWCNPISGHNTLYWYLQNLGQGPELLIRYENEEAVDDSQLPKDRFSAERLKGVDSTLKIQPAELGDSAVYLCASSLERGNTIYFGEGSWLTVV.

The chain has TRBV5-4 and TRBJ1-2, with 9 bases identical to TRBD1. Germline values: CDR1 SGHNT, CDR2 YYREEE (reference sequence). After removal of 2 bases from V and 14 bases from J, the junction contained 4 bases not matched to a gene. This CDR3 spans 11 amino acids. Here the CDR3 reads CASSLQGAGTF. DNA of the CDR3: TGTGCCAGCAGCTTACAGGGGGCAGGGACCTTC.

The CDR3 region has the DNA TGCGCCAGCAGCCAACGACCAGGATCCTATGGCTACACCTTC. This gives the protein CASSQRPGSYGYTF. The chain combines TRBV4-3 with TRBJ1-2; D uncertain. This CDR3 is 14 amino acids long. Trimming shortened V by 2 bases and J by 4 bases, and 11 bases separated the two germline ends. Germline-derived CDR1 and CDR2 are LGHNA and YSLEER.

This clone occurred a few times. The chain links TRBV5-4 to TRBJ2-7, with D maybe TRBD2 (5 bases). Trimming stripped 4 bases from V and 4 bases from J, with 12 bases between. Germline-derived CDR1 and CDR2 are SGHNT and YYREEE (reference sequence). CDR3 length equals 13 residues. This CDR3 is CASSGGGDYEQYF. Here the CDR3 DNA reads TGTGCCAGCAGCGGAGGTGGGGATTACGAGCAGTACTTC.

This chain uses TRBV15 with TRBJ2-5; 14 nucleotides line up with TRBD2. Germline V CDR1 and CDR2: LNHNV, YYDKDF (reference sequence). The CDR3 sequence is 18 residues long. V shed 0 bases and J 5 bases; nucleotides not matched to a gene: 8. CDR3 coding DNA: TGTGCCACCAGCAGAGACCCCGGGACTAGCGGGAGTTTTGAGACCCAGTACTTC. It encodes CATSRDPGTSGSFETQYF.

The chain couples TRBV7-3 to TRBJ2-2; 7 nucleotides agree with TRBD1. The germline V gene encodes CDR1 SGHTA and CDR2 FQGTGA. The CDR3 contains 16 residues. V was clipped by 6 bases and J by 4 bases; unmatched bases: 11. The CDR3 sequence: CASRPTTGISTGELFF. The CDR3 DNA follows: TGTGCCAGCAGGCCGACGACAGGGATTAGCACCGGGGAGCTGTTTTTT.

This clone was seen a single time. The chain recombines TRBV6-4 with TRBJ1-5; no definite D call. The ends were cut back, 9 bases at V and 5 bases at J, with 14 bases in the middle. The CDR3 loop spans 13 amino acids. The germline V gene has CDR1 MRHNA and CDR2 SNTAGT. The CDR3 nucleotides are TGTGCCAGGAGGAACGCAATTGATCAGCCCCAGCATTTT. It translates to CARRNAIDQPQHF.

The count of this clone is one. The rearrangement links TRBV11-2 to TRBJ2-7, with D perhaps assigned TRBD1 or TRBD2 (6 bases each). Trimming removed 4 bases at V and 5 bases at J, with 18 bases between. CDR1 SGHAT and CDR2 FQNNGV come from the germline V gene. This CDR3 region has 15 residues. The CDR3: CASSSYFWGDNEQYF. The CDR3 region has the DNA TGTGCCAGCAGCTCCTACTTTTGGGGGGACAACGAGCAGTACTTC. Full variable domain (rest looked up from reference TRBV11-2 and TRBJ2-7): EAGVAQSPRYKIIEKRQSVAFWCNPISGHATLYWYQQILGQGPKLLIQFQNNGVVDDSQLPKDRFSAERLKGVDSTLKIQPAKLEDSAVYLCASSSYFWGDNEQYFGPGTRLTVT.

V usage is TRBV2 and J usage is TRBJ1-2; D gene ambiguous. The CDR3 has 11 residues. The V and J ends lost 3 bases and 8 bases respectively, with 7 bases between them. Germline assignment: CDR1 SNHLY and CDR2 FYNNEI. The CDR3 spells CASSDGRGYTF. The DNA of the CDR3 is TGTGCCAGCAGTGACGGACGGGGCTACACCTTC.

The CDR3 DNA sequence: TGTGCCAGCAGCCAGCAGACAGGGACCCCACCCTACGAGCAGTACTTC. Amino acids: CASSQQTGTPPYEQYF. The V and J genes are TRBV16 and TRBJ2-7; TRBD1 agrees at 7 bases. The trim removed 3 bases at V and 2 bases at J, leaving 10 bases unmatched. This CDR3 comprises 16 residues. In germline, CDR1 is KGHSY, CDR2 FQNENV.

The chain employs TRBV5-1 and TRBJ2-6; D is undetermined. V was clipped by 2 bases and J by 4 bases, with 13 bases between them. CDR3 length equals 16 residues. The V gene's germline CDR1 is SGHRS and CDR2 YFSETQ. The CDR3 region has the DNA TGCGCCAGCAGCTTTTATCGCCTCGGAGGGGCCAACGTCCTGACTTTC. Its protein product is CASSFYRLGGANVLTF.

In the case of this clone: Additional DNA sequences in this sample encode the identical CDR3. CDR3 in DNA: TGTGCCAGCAGTGTGGACATGAACACTGAAGCTTTCTTT. Translation gives CASSVDMNTEAFF. V is TRBV2 and J is TRBJ1-1, with TRBD1 as a possible D gene (5 bases). This CDR3 spans 13 amino acids. Germline CDR1 is SNHLY and CDR2 is FYNNEI. Trimming pared 4 bases from V and 0 bases from J, leaving 6 bases between.

The rearrangement links TRBV19 to TRBJ1-1; possibly TRBD1 for D (6 bases). The length of the CDR3 is 16 residues. In germline, CDR1 is LNHDA, CDR2 SQIVND (reference sequence). The germline V and J ends were trimmed by 2 bases and 0 bases, with 13 bases remaining between them. The CDR3 nucleotides are TGTGCCAGTAGTATACTCCCGGGACACCTGAACACTGAAGCTTTCTTT. This gives the protein CASSILPGHLNTEAFF.

Of note for this clone: The same CDR3 arises from other DNA sequences in this sample as well. The chain has TRBV28 and TRBJ2-1; D not certain. V was cut by 3 bases and J by 7 bases, with 4 bases left in between. Germline V gene data show CDR1 as MDHEN and CDR2 as SYDVKM. There are 11 residues in the CDR3. CDR3 protein: CASSLGNEQFF. In nucleotides, the CDR3 is TGTGCCAGCAGTTTGGGAAATGAGCAGTTCTTC.

The rearrangement links TRBV28 to TRBJ2-1, with D perhaps TRBD2 (5 bases). The CDR3 runs to 13 residues. The germline V and J ends were trimmed by 3 bases and 10 bases, with 13 bases remaining between them. Germline CDR1 is MDHEN and CDR2 is SYDVKM. CDR3: CASSLRAEREQFF. In DNA form, the CDR3 reads TGTGCCAGCAGTTTGCGGGCAGAGCGCGAGCAGTTCTTC.

The gene calls are TRBV28 and TRBJ1-1; TRBD1 might be the D (6 bases). The CDR3 is 14 residues long. V was shortened by 4 bases and J by 2 bases, with 11 bases between the two germline ends. Germline V CDR1 and CDR2: MDHEN, SYDVKM. CDR3 coding DNA: TGTGCCAGCAGTTCCGCACAGGGCAACACTGAAGCTTTCTTT. Protein product: CASSSAQGNTEAFF.

In the case of this clone: Other DNA sequences within the sample encode an identical CDR3. This rearrangement joins TRBV15 to TRBJ1-1; D unresolved. Trimming stripped 1 base from V and 3 bases from J, with 3 bases between. Germline-derived CDR1 and CDR2 are LNHNV and YYDKDF (reference sequence). The CDR3 runs to 12 residues. The CDR3 sequence is CATSRGYTEAFF. CDR3 in DNA: TGTGCCACCAGCAGAGGGTACACTGAAGCTTTCTTT.

The chain uses TRBV19 and TRBJ1-1; 8 bases are shared with TRBD1. V lost 5 bases and J lost 4; bases outside the gene matches: 9. The V gene's germline CDR1 is LNHDA and CDR2 SQIVND (reference sequence). The CDR3 totals 15 residues. CDR3 nucleotide sequence: TGTGCCAGTAGTGCCGAGGACAGGGTGGGCACTGAAGCTTTCTTT. Amino acid sequence: CASSAEDRVGTEAFF.

This rearrangement joins TRBV25-1 to TRBJ2-3; 12 nucleotides line up with TRBD2. Trimming took 5 bases from V and 4 from J; bases not matched to a gene: 7. This CDR3 has 16 residues. Per the germline V gene, CDR1 is MGHDK and CDR2 is SYGVNS. CDR3 amino acids: CASSRTSGTGADTQYF. DNA of the CDR3: TGTGCCAGCAGTCGGACTAGCGGGACGGGGGCAGATACGCAGTATTTT.

V and J are TRBV10-3 and TRBJ1-5, with a weak D call TRBD1 (6 bases). V shed 3 bases and J shed 7 bases, with 10 bases lying between them. The germline V gene encodes CDR1 ENHRY and CDR2 SYGVKD. This CDR3 is 13 amino acids long. The CDR3 nucleotides are TGTGCCATCAGTGATTCCAGGGGACAGCCCCAGCATTTT. Protein sequence: CAISDSRGQPQHF.

The rearrangement uses TRBV7-8 and TRBJ2-2, with D perhaps being TRBD1 or TRBD2 (6 bases each). The CDR3 extends over 17 amino acids. Germline CDR1 is SGHVS and CDR2 is FQNEAQ. V was shortened by 6 bases and J by 6 bases, with 23 bases between the two germline ends. The CDR3 DNA is TGTGCCAGCAGTCGAGCTCCCACAGGGACTGCTCCCGGGGAGCTGTTTTTT. This encodes CASSRAPTGTAPGELFF.

J is TRBJ2-3 and V is TRBV10-3; perhaps D is TRBD1 or TRBD2 (5 bases each). The germline V and J ends were trimmed by 3 bases and 1 base, with 11 bases remaining between them. Germline V gene lookup returns CDR1 ENHRY and CDR2 SYGVKD. The CDR3 runs 15 residues. Here the CDR3 DNA reads TGTGCCATCAGTGATCCCGGGACCCGCACAGATACGCAGTATTTT. Translated, it gives CAISDPGTRTDTQYF.